Presented here are 30 T cell receptor beta chains from one specimen sequenced in a study of T cells after yellow fever vaccination. TCRdb fed the 5' RACE reads into MiXCR, producing one record per CDR3 protein. Of approximately 610,000 distinct CDR3 sequences in the sample, 17% were seen once. The sequences come from PBMCs, collected less than 6 days after the first yellow fever vaccination. The source of these receptors is a young man who received the YFV17D yellow fever vaccine.

The chain has TRBV12-3 or TRBV12-4 and TRBJ2-3, with D uncertain. The CDR3 is 15 amino acids. V dropped 6 bases and J dropped 0 bases, with 13 bases sitting between them. The CDR3 coding sequence is TGTGCCAGCAGCAAGGCAGTTACTAGCACAGATACGCAGTATTTT. Translated, it gives CASSKAVTSTDTQYF.

This clonotype was detected a few times. The rearrangement joins TRBV6-2 or TRBV6-3 to TRBJ1-5; possibly TRBD1 for D (6 bases). From germline, CDR1 is MNHEY and CDR2 SVGEGT. The V and J ends lost 6 bases and 3 bases respectively, with 15 bases between them. CDR3 length: 15 amino acids. CDR3 loop: CASRSTDRNNQPQHF. The CDR3 DNA follows: TGTGCCAGCAGATCCACGGACAGAAACAATCAGCCCCAGCATTTT.

This clonotype came up a few times. The CDR3 region is CASSPGGHSQDTQYF. The CDR3 coding sequence is TGTGCCAGCAGTCCCGGGGGCCATTCCCAAGATACGCAGTATTTT. V is TRBV27 and J is TRBJ2-3; D possibly matches TRBD1 or TRBD2 (6 bases each). The germline V gene has CDR1 MNHEY and CDR2 SMNVEV (reference sequence). V lost 5 bases to trimming and J lost 5 bases, with 17 bases between them. The CDR3 length is 15 residues.

This clonotype was recorded many times. The rearrangement uses TRBV12-3 or TRBV12-4 and TRBJ2-5; the match to TRBD1 covers 7 bases. There are 13 residues in the CDR3. Unmatched junction bases numbered 5, after V lost 6 bases and J lost 4 bases. CDR3 amino acids: CASRITGVETQYF. The CDR3 DNA follows: TGTGCCAGCAGGATAACAGGGGTAGAGACCCAGTACTTC.

This clonotype was seen more than once but under ten times. The chain links TRBV20-1 to TRBJ2-1, with TRBD2 as a possible D gene (6 bases). Germline CDR1 DFQATT, CDR2 SNEGSKA (reference sequence). V dropped 0 bases and J dropped 2 bases, with 8 bases sitting between them. The CDR3 totals 14 residues. The CDR3 reads CSARELAAYNEQFF. CDR3 DNA sequence: TGCAGTGCTAGAGAACTAGCTGCCTACAATGAGCAGTTCTTC.

This clonotype was seen only a few times. The chain carries TRBV5-1 and TRBJ2-2; the match to TRBD1 covers 8 bases. The germline V gene encodes CDR1 SGHRS and CDR2 YFSETQ. This CDR3 has 14 amino acids. J gave up 6 bases and V 2 bases, and 3 bases lay outside the gene matches. CDR3 in amino acids: CASSLGTGPGELFF. The CDR3 coding sequence is TGCGCCAGCAGCTTAGGGACAGGCCCCGGGGAGCTGTTTTTT.

V gene TRBV7-2 combines with J gene TRBJ2-1; TRBD2 might be the D (6 bases). The CDR3 covers 14 residues. Germline CDR1 reads SGHTA; CDR2 reads FQGNSA. V was pared by 5 bases and J by 8 bases, with 16 bases between. The CDR3 sequence: CASSLWQAGDEQFF. CDR3 nucleotides: TGTGCCAGCAGCCTATGGCAAGCGGGCGATGAGCAGTTCTTC. The full variable domain, in which reference TRBV7-2 and TRBJ2-1 provide the parts outside the CDR3, is GAGVSQSPSNKVTEKGKDVELRCDPISGHTALYWYRQSLGQGLEFLIYFQGNSAPDKSGLPSDRFSAERTGGSVSTLTIQRTQQEDSAVYLCASSLWQAGDEQFFGPGTRLTVL.

This clonotype was recorded a few times. The chain is built from TRBV20-1 and TRBJ1-4; the D gene is possibly TRBD1 (5 bases). Trimming shortened V by 6 bases and J by 3 bases, and 11 bases separated the two germline ends. There are 13 residues in the CDR3. The germline V gene has CDR1 DFQATT and CDR2 SNEGSKA (reference sequence). DNA of the CDR3: TGCAGTGCCGGGACCGGGTCTAATGAAAAACTGTTTTTT. Protein: CSAGTGSNEKLFF.

The table lists this clonotype with a few counts. The gene calls are TRBV6-1 and TRBJ1-1; TRBD1 might be the D (6 bases). With 10 bases removed from V and 1 base from J, the gap between germline ends came to 13 bases. The CDR3 is 13 amino acids. Germline lookup yields CDR1 MNHNS and CDR2 SASEGT. The CDR3 bases are TGTGCCACCCACTTGGGGGCGAACACTGAAGCTTTCTTT. Translating it yields CATHLGANTEAFF.

The rearrangement links TRBV7-2 to TRBJ2-7; D remains ambiguous. The CDR3 sequence is 13 residues long. V shed 1 base and J shed 2 bases, with 6 bases lying between them. Germline lookup yields CDR1 SGHTA and CDR2 FQGNSA. The CDR3 reads CASSLDWTYEQYV. DNA of the CDR3: TGTGCCAGCAGCTTAGACTGGACCTACGAGCAGTACGTC.

In this sample, this clonotype turned up many times. The chain combines TRBV25-1 with TRBJ2-2; D is unclear. Germline CDR1 reads MGHDK; CDR2 reads SYGVNS. V lost 4 bases and J 6 bases, leaving 3 bases between the germline ends. The CDR3 totals 11 residues. The CDR3: CASSGAGELFF. The CDR3 region has the DNA TGTGCCAGCAGTGGCGCCGGGGAGCTGTTTTTT.

This clonotype was counted between two and nine times. This chain uses TRBV20-1 with TRBJ1-3; D uncertain. Trimming shortened V by 2 bases and J by 4 bases, and 15 bases separated the two germline ends. CDR1 and CDR2 from the germline V gene are DFQATT and SNEGSKA (reference sequence). The length of the CDR3 is 15 residues. The CDR3 DNA sequence: TGCAGTGCTAGATGGATCGGGGAGGCCGGAAACACCATATATTTT. Translation gives CSARWIGEAGNTIYF.

The chain links TRBV24-1 to TRBJ2-7; D not resolved. Germline CDR1 reads KGHDR; CDR2 reads SFDVKD. Between the trimmed V and J ends, which lost 4 bases and 3 bases, there was a span of 15 bases. The CDR3 extends over 15 amino acids. CDR3 sequence reads: CATSEGYLPNYEQYF. DNA of the CDR3: TGTGCCACCAGTGAGGGTTACCTCCCCAACTACGAGCAGTACTTC.

The CDR3 spells CASSARGQGNEQFF. CDR3 bases: TGTGCCAGCAGCGCACGAGGACAGGGGAATGAGCAGTTCTTC. The gene calls are TRBV7-2 and TRBJ2-1; TRBD1 agrees at 9 bases. Germline V gene lookup returns CDR1 SGHTA and CDR2 FQGNSA. V was pared by 5 bases and J by 7 bases, with 6 bases of the junction left unmatched. This CDR3 is built from 14 residues.

This clonotype was found a few times. This chain joins TRBV4-2 and TRBJ2-7, with 9 bases lining up with TRBD1. Germline V gene sequence: CDR1 LGHNA, CDR2 YNFKEQ. The CDR3 is 21 amino acids. V lost 1 base, J lost 0 bases, and 19 bases stayed unmatched. This CDR3 is CASSQAPGQGASQHNSYEQYF. The CDR3 nucleotides are TGTGCCAGCAGCCAAGCCCCGGGACAGGGAGCGTCTCAACACAACTCCTACGAGCAGTACTTC.

The sample holds many counts of this clonotype. The CDR3 spells CASSLDWSSYNEQFF. The CDR3 nucleotides read TGTGCCAGCAGTTTGGACTGGAGCTCCTACAATGAGCAGTTCTTC. The V and J genes are TRBV27 and TRBJ2-1, with D perhaps TRBD2 (5 bases). This CDR3 spans 15 amino acids. V lost 3 bases and J 0 bases, leaving 9 bases between the germline ends. Per the germline V gene, CDR1 is MNHEY and CDR2 is SMNVEV (reference sequence).

This clonotype was counted many times. DNA of the CDR3: TGCGCCAGCAGTCAATCGGGGGACAGGGTGGGTAGCACAGATACGCAGTATTTT. As protein: CASSQSGDRVGSTDTQYF. The rearrangement links TRBV23-1 to TRBJ2-3; 9 bases are shared with TRBD1. TRBV23-1 is assigned to the ORF class and has an uncertain function. The trim removed 0 bases at V and 0 bases at J, leaving 7 bases unmatched. The CDR3 has 18 amino acids.

This clonotype was found a few times. The V call is TRBV3-1, the J call TRBJ1-5; D might be TRBD1 (5 bases). V was pared by 3 bases and J by 10 bases, with 16 bases between. The CDR3 consists of 14 residues. CDR1 LGHDT and CDR2 YNNKEL come from the germline V gene (reference sequence). The CDR3 nucleotides are TGTGCCAGCAGCCAGGCGGGACCCCCTCAACCCCAGCATTTT. Translation gives CASSQAGPPQPQHF.

This chain links TRBV7-9 with TRBJ2-3, with D possibly matching TRBD2 (6 bases). The ends were cut back, 6 bases at V and 1 base at J, with 14 bases in the middle. This CDR3 has 15 amino acids. CDR1 and CDR2 (germline): SEHNR, FQNEAQ (reference sequence). The CDR3 is CASRSLRGGTDTQYF. As DNA, the CDR3 is TGTGCCAGCAGGTCTCTGCGGGGAGGCACAGATACGCAGTATTTT. Full variable domain (remainder filled in from reference TRBV7-9 and TRBJ2-3): DTGVSQNPRHKITKRGQNVTFRCDPISEHNRLYWYRQTLGQGPEFLTYFQNEAQLEKSRLLSDRFSAERPKGSFSTLEIQRTEQGDSAMYLCASRSLRGGTDTQYFGPGTRLTVL.

This clonotype was detected only a few times. This CDR3 reads CASSKGRHQRGYQETQYF. DNA of the CDR3: TGTGCCAGCAGCAAAGGGCGGCACCAGCGGGGCTACCAAGAGACCCAGTACTTC. V and J are TRBV21-1 and TRBJ2-5; TRBD2, the table's D call, lacks a check against the DNA. TRBV21-1 is listed as a pseudogene. CDR3 length: 18 residues.

This chain connects TRBV5-1 to TRBJ1-4; D gene uncertain. V lost 7 bases and J lost 4, with 11 bases in between. In germline, CDR1 is SGHRS, CDR2 YFSETQ. The CDR3 runs to 13 residues. The CDR3 spells CASAVGINEKLFF. The CDR3, as DNA: TGCGCCAGCGCAGTAGGTATTAATGAAAAACTGTTTTTT.

The table lists this clonotype with a few counts. CDR3 protein: CASSLAVSDTTNEKLFF. For the CDR3, the DNA is TGCGCCAGCAGCTTGGCCGTTTCAGATACAACTAATGAAAAACTGTTTTTT. The genes are TRBV5-1 and TRBJ1-4; D not resolved. The CDR3 has 17 amino acids. The germline V gene has CDR1 SGHRS and CDR2 YFSETQ. Trimming stripped 0 bases from V and 0 bases from J, with 12 bases between.

This clonotype came up once. The J gene is TRBJ2-6, the V gene TRBV4-2; D assignment may be TRBD1 or TRBD2 (5 bases each). Trimming removed 1 base at V and 4 bases at J, with 20 bases between. Germline CDR1 reads LGHNA; CDR2 reads YNFKEQ. This CDR3 spans 19 amino acids. This chain's CDR3 is CASSQGRGSGSYGANVLTF. The CDR3 DNA is TGTGCCAGCAGCCAAGGTCGCGGGTCAGGGTCTTACGGGGCCAACGTCCTGACTTTC.

The V gene is TRBV9, the J gene TRBJ2-1; no clear D gene. In germline, CDR1 is SGDLS, CDR2 YYNGEE. The CDR3 covers 13 residues. With 3 bases removed from V and 2 bases from J, the gap between germline ends came to 6 bases. The CDR3 is CASSEGPYNEQFF. The CDR3 coding sequence is TGTGCCAGCAGCGAAGGGCCCTACAATGAGCAGTTCTTC.

This rearrangement joins TRBV10-3 to TRBJ2-2; 7 nucleotides align to TRBD1. Trimming removed 5 bases from V and 6 bases from J; junction bases left unmatched: 6. The CDR3 contains 14 residues. Per the germline V gene, CDR1 is ENHRY and CDR2 is SYGVKD. CDR3 DNA sequence: TGTGCCATCAGTCCAGGGACAGTTCCCGGGGAGCTGTTTTTT. Its protein is CAISPGTVPGELFF.

This clonotype turned up a few times. The V and J genes are TRBV7-9 and TRBJ2-5; weak D call: TRBD2 (5 bases). Germline lookup yields CDR1 SEHNR and CDR2 FQNEAQ (reference sequence). V dropped 2 bases and J dropped 2 bases, with 12 bases sitting between them. This CDR3 region has 15 residues. The CDR3 sequence is CASSLLTLGQETQYF. The CDR3, as DNA: TGTGCCAGCAGCTTACTGACACTAGGTCAAGAGACCCAGTACTTC.

The rearrangement uses TRBV5-4 and TRBJ2-7; D is uncertain. The CDR3 is 15 residues long. Germline CDR1 SGHNT, CDR2 YYREEE (reference sequence). Deletions cut 1 base from V and 0 bases from J, with 11 bases between. CDR3 sequence (DNA): TGTGCCAGCAGCTTGTTCGGTCTCCCCTCCTACGAGCAGTACGTC. Translating gives CASSLFGLPSYEQYV.

This clonotype was counted only a few times. The chain combines TRBV15 with TRBJ2-2; D is uncertain. Germline loops: CDR1 LNHNV, CDR2 YYDKDF (reference sequence). The CDR3 spans 16 residues. Trimming pared 3 bases from V and 0 bases from J, leaving 11 bases between. The CDR3 is CATSSTVHSNTGELFF. The CDR3 DNA reads TGTGCCACCAGCAGTACAGTACATTCGAACACCGGGGAGCTGTTTTTT. The full variable domain, rest sourced from reference TRBV15 and TRBJ2-2, is DAMVIQNPRYQVTQFGKPVTLSCSQTLNHNVMYWYQQKSSQAPKLLFHYYDKDFNNEADTPDNFQSRRPNTSFCFLDIRSPGLGDTAMYLCATSSTVHSNTGELFFGEGSRLTVL.

This clonotype was counted once. The chain employs TRBV10-3 and TRBJ1-2; TRBD1 aligns across 12 bases. The J segment lost 3 bases and the V segment lost 3 bases, leaving 11 bases of the junction unmatched. Per the germline V gene, CDR1 is ENHRY and CDR2 is SYGVKD. The CDR3 sequence is 18 residues long. The CDR3 DNA follows: TGTGCCATCAGTGACCTTCCGGGACAGGGGGCAGAGGACTATGGCTACACCTTC. Its protein is CAISDLPGQGAEDYGYTF.

About this clonotype: One end of the junction is discordant with germline, which a read error may explain. CDR3 region: CASGPPGGQEIQYF. The CDR3 region has the DNA TGTGCCAGCGGACCTCCGGGGGGCCAAGAGATCCAGTACTTC. V and J are TRBV28 and TRBJ2-5; D is possibly TRBD2 (7 bases). The CDR3 extends over 14 amino acids. Germline CDR1 and CDR2: MDHEN and SYDVKM.